Listed below are T cell receptor beta chains from one sample, sequenced in a study of T cell responses to AZD1222 COVID-19 vaccine. Produced via immunoSEQ multiplex PCR; TCRdb's table is partial and in-frame only. The sample has some 110,000 clones, 85% seen once; the top ten hold roughly 4%. The starting material was peripheral blood, obtained 28 days after the second AZD1222 dose. The origin of the receptors is an adult who received the AZD1222 COVID-19 vaccine. Each CDR3 is given with its conserved first and last residue.

length: 14; V: TRBV5-1; J: TRBJ1-2; CDR3: CASSLNPDRAGYTF
length: 14; V: TRBV5-1; J: TRBJ1-1; CDR3: CASSFGQGDTEAFF
length: 15; V: TRBV6-5; J: TRBJ2-7; CDR3: CASSYSSNSFYEQYF
length: 14; V: TRBV7-8; J: TRBJ1-2; CDR3: CASSLGQFRGGYTF
length: 16; V: TRBV3-1/TRBV3-2; J: TRBJ2-5; CDR3: CASSQLLAGFRETQYF
length: 13; V: TRBV25-1; J: TRBJ2-5; CDR3: CASRKGAVETQYF
length: 13; V: TRBV28; J: TRBJ2-7; CDR3: CASKRQGSYEQYF
length: 14; V: TRBV30; J: TRBJ1-5; CDR3: CAWNQRNSNQPQHF
length: 13; V: TRBV15; J: TRBJ2-1; CDR3: CATSRQGGTEQFF
length: 14; V: TRBV3-1/TRBV3-2; J: TRBJ1-4; CDR3: CARPQGQINEKLFF
length: 14; V: TRBV7-9; J: TRBJ1-1; CDR3: CASSRGQLNTEAFF
length: 16; V: TRBV18; J: TRBJ1-3; CDR3: CASSPTEGALGNTIYF
length: 14; V: TRBV5-4; J: TRBJ2-5; CDR3: CASSSRDGAVTQYF
length: 16; V: TRBV4-1; J: TRBJ1-4; CDR3: CASSQGTGGVLEKLFF
length: 15; V: TRBV5-1; J: TRBJ2-7; CDR3: CASSLTGSSSYEQYF
length: 14; V: TRBV28; J: TRBJ1-6; CDR3: CASSLFQGRSPLHF
length: 15; V: TRBV6-5; J: TRBJ1-2; CDR3: CASSYGAGGSGGYTF
length: 14; V: TRBV2; J: TRBJ1-6; CDR3: CASNGGGAVSPLHF
length: 15; V: TRBV11-1; J: TRBJ2-1; CDR3: CASSRHGGVYNEQFF
length: 13; V: TRBV29-1; J: TRBJ2-2; CDR3: CSVSQENTGELFF
length: 15; V: TRBV3-1/TRBV3-2; J: TRBJ1-5; CDR3: CASSQEGYSNQPQHF
length: 13; V: TRBV12-3/TRBV12-4; J: TRBJ1-4; CDR3: CASSQGGNEKLFF
length: 13; V: TRBV28; J: TRBJ2-7; CDR3: CASRLRGLREQYF